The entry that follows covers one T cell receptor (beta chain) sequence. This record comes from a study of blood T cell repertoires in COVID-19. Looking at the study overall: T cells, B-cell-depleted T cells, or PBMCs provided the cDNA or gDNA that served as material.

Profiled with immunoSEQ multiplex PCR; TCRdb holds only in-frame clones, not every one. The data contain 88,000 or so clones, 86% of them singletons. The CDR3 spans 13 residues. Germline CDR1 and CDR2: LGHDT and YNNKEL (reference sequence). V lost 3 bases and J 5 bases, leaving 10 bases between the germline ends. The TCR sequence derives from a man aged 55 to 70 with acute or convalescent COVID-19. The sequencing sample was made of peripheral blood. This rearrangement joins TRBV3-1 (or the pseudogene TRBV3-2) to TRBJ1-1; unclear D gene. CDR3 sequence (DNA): TGTGCCAGCAGCCAGCTCGAGGGTACTGAAGCTTTCTTT. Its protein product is CASSQLEGTEAFF.